This T cell receptor (beta chain) was sequenced during a study of regulatory T cells in long-lasting Graves disease. Time point reported: persistent/refractory GD, antithyroid drugs over 5 years with positive TRAb. Extracted PBMC RNA gave rise to the TCR library. Graves' disease diagnoses followed American Thyroid Association guidelines. The TCR beta library used iRepertoire HTBI primers with Arm-PCR amplification of CDR3. Original handling: Samples revealed 50 to 70 TRBV and over 12 TRBJ segments. One entry per CDR3 protein, called by TCRdb with MiXCR from the multiplex PCR reads. It is TCRdb's table, rather than the study itself, that gives the V and J calls and clone size. The repertoire holds hundreds of thousands of distinct CDR3 sequences, with around 20% as singletons. The sample was peripheral blood mononuclear cells (PBMCs), taken when the disease was refractory, from a patient treated with antithyroid drugs. The receptor was derived from a female donor with Graves disease.

The CDR3 sequence is CASSLGQLTYNEQFF. The CDR3 nucleotides read TGTGCCAGCAGCTTGGGGCAGCTAACCTACAATGAGCAGTTCTTC. The chain combines TRBV5-6 with TRBJ2-1; no firm D call. Germline V gene lookup returns CDR1 SGHDT and CDR2 YYEEEE. The CDR3 consists of 15 residues. V was shortened by 0 bases and J by 2 bases, with 9 bases between the two germline ends.